This TCR beta chain was captured in a study of T-cell reconstitution after alpha-beta-depleted transplantation in children. This clonotype was seen at least ten times. Germline V gene sequence: CDR1 SGHRS, CDR2 YFSETQ. V shed 4 bases and J 10 bases; nucleotides not matched to a gene: 7. The CDR3 totals 12 residues. Preparing the TCRbeta library involved the use of unique molecular identifiers. Using its own MiXCR run on the PCR reads, TCRdb lists one record per CDR3 protein. The sample records roughly 100,000 distinct CDR3 sequences, approximately 8.4% being singletons. The clonotype was recovered from a human donor who donated a stem cell graft to a child with congenital amegakaryocytic thrombocytopenia. Sample: PBMCs from the stem cell graft donor, taken from the stem cell graft. This chain uses TRBV5-1 with TRBJ1-1; 7 nucleotides align to TRBD1. As DNA, the CDR3 is TGCGCCAGCAGCATACAGGGGAATCGAGCTTTCTTT. Translating it yields CASSIQGNRAFF.